This entry lists 16 T cell receptor beta chains sequenced from one sample in a study of blood T cell repertoires in COVID-19 (dated by TCRdb to the early 2020s). The protocol used for the library was the immunoSEQ multiplex PCR assay. In TCRdb, the immuneACCESS table is reduced to in-frame sequences with V and J assigned. These tables do not hold every clone; where another copy was compared, an unresolved V gene accounts for under half, and the others remain unexplained. For this sample the table gives more than 200,000 clones, of which approximately 81% were detected only once. Jointly, the top ten make up 4% to 5% of the sample. Material: peripheral blood. These receptors all come from a man in his 60s with acute or convalescent COVID-19.

V gene TRBV9 combines with J gene TRBJ2-2; 11 bases fit TRBD1. The germline gives CDR1 SGDLS, CDR2 YYNGEE. The V and J ends lost 2 bases and 7 bases, in that order; junction bases with no gene match: 4. The CDR3 sequence is 15 residues long. CDR3 sequence (DNA): TGTGCCAGCAGCGTCAGGACAGGGGGCTACGGGGAGCTGTTTTTT. Translation gives CASSVRTGGYGELFF.

The CDR3 is CAWAASQGDTQYF. CDR3 in DNA: TGTGCCTGGGCGGCCTCACAGGGAGATACGCAGTATTTT. The chain has TRBV30 and TRBJ2-3, with a possible D match to TRBD1 (6 bases). Trimming removed 5 bases at V and 5 bases at J, with 14 bases between. CDR3 length equals 13 residues. CDR1 and CDR2 (germline): GTSNPN, SVGIG (reference sequence).

J is TRBJ2-7 and V is TRBV5-1; 10 nucleotides agree with TRBD2. Trimming removed 3 bases from V and 2 bases from J; junction bases left unmatched: 8. CDR1 and CDR2 from the germline V gene are SGHRS and YFSETQ. This CDR3 region has 16 residues. The DNA for the CDR3 is TGCGCCAGCAGCTCCTTTAATAGCGGGAGGACCTACGAGCAGTACTTC. This sequence encodes CASSSFNSGRTYEQYF.

The rearrangement joins TRBV15 to TRBJ2-7; 9 bases match TRBD1. The trim removed 0 bases at V and 6 bases at J, leaving 3 bases unmatched. CDR1 is LNHNV and CDR2 is YYDKDF in the germline V gene (reference sequence). The CDR3 spans 14 residues. CDR3 protein: CATSRDTGGGEQYF. CDR3 nucleotide sequence: TGTGCCACCAGCAGAGACACAGGGGGCGGCGAGCAGTACTTC.

This chain links TRBV28 with TRBJ2-7, with 10 bases identical to TRBD1. The CDR3 covers 15 residues. V was pared by 0 bases and J by 1 base, with 0 bases of the junction left unmatched. Germline V gene lookup returns CDR1 MDHEN and CDR2 SYDVKM. The CDR3 DNA reads TGTGCCAGCAGTTTATGGGGACAGGGGTCCTACGAGCAGTACTTC. As protein: CASSLWGQGSYEQYF.

The CDR3, as DNA: TGTGCCAGCAGCGCCAGGGGTACCACAGATACGCAGTATTTT. It encodes CASSARGTTDTQYF. The chain employs TRBV6-5 and TRBJ2-3, with D possibly matching TRBD1 (6 bases). CDR1 is MNHEY, CDR2 SVGAGI, per germline. V lost 6 bases to trimming and J lost 2 bases, with 12 bases between them. The CDR3 covers 14 residues.

This chain uses TRBV2 with TRBJ1-5; perhaps TRBD1 as D (5 bases). The CDR3 sequence is 15 residues long. V lost 7 bases and J lost 0, with 13 bases in between. Germline loops: CDR1 SNHLY, CDR2 FYNNEI. The CDR3 spells CASKQARSSNQPQHF. CDR3 bases: TGTGCCAGCAAACAGGCTAGGAGTAGCAATCAGCCCCAGCATTTT.

The gene calls are TRBV7-3 and TRBJ1-1; D is perhaps TRBD1 (6 bases). The CDR3 runs to 15 residues. The germline gives CDR1 SGHTA, CDR2 FQGTGA. V was shortened by 5 bases and J by 0 bases, with 13 bases between the two germline ends. CDR3 sequence: CASSRTGTLNTEAFF. CDR3 bases: TGTGCCAGCAGCCGAACCGGGACACTGAACACTGAAGCTTTCTTT. Variable domain in full (rest from reference TRBV7-3 and TRBJ1-1): GAGVSQTPSNKVTEKGKYVELRCDPISGHTALYWYRQSLGQGPEFLIYFQGTGAADDSGLPNDRFFAVRPEGSVSTLKIQRTERGDSAVYLCASSRTGTLNTEAFFGQGTRLTVV.

Only one count was recorded for this clone. The chain employs TRBV7-9 and TRBJ2-7; a possible D gene is TRBD1 (6 bases). Between the trimmed V and J ends, which lost 0 bases and 6 bases, there was a span of 15 bases. Looked up from germline, CDR1 is SEHNR and CDR2 is FQNEAQ (reference sequence). The CDR3 covers 15 residues. CDR3 nucleotides: TGTGCCAGCAGCTTAGCGGACAGTTCCCTGGGCGAGCAGTACTTC. Protein sequence: CASSLADSSLGEQYF.

The genes are TRBV28 and TRBJ2-3; 7 bases agree with TRBD2. The CDR3 is made up of 17 amino acids. V dropped 3 bases and J dropped 2; count of bases not matched to a gene: 11. Germline CDR1 MDHEN, CDR2 SYDVKM. CDR3: CASSFELARLTTDTQYF. The CDR3 DNA sequence: TGTGCCAGCAGTTTCGAACTAGCGCGCTTAACCACAGATACGCAGTATTTT.

The chain uses TRBV28 and TRBJ1-5, with 11 bases that match TRBD1. The CDR3 is 15 amino acids. Germline trimming cut 5 bases from V and 6 bases from J; bases unmatched to any gene: 6. Germline V lookup: CDR1 MDHEN, CDR2 SYDVKM. CDR3 sequence reads: CASSTGGQGGQPQHF. Written as DNA, the CDR3 is TGTGCCAGCAGTACAGGGGGACAGGGGGGTCAGCCCCAGCATTTT. The variable domain in full, with the rest retrieved from reference TRBV28 and TRBJ1-5, is DVKVTQSSRYLVKRTGEKVFLECVQDMDHENMFWYRQDPGLGLRLIYFSYDVKMKEKGDIPEGYSVSREKKERFSLILESASTNQTSMYLCASSTGGQGGQPQHFGDGTRLSIL.

The chain has TRBV4-2 and TRBJ1-2; D not certain. V gave up 6 bases and J gave up 2 bases, with 10 bases separating them. The germline CDR1 and CDR2 sequences are LGHNA and YNFKEQ. This CDR3 has 13 residues. The CDR3 is CASRGGGNYGYTF. The CDR3 DNA is TGTGCCAGCAGAGGCGGAGGGAACTATGGCTACACCTTC.

The chain has TRBV7-9 and TRBJ2-1, with 8 bases lining up with TRBD2. The V segment lost 2 bases and the J segment 8 bases; nucleotides outside the gene matches: 5. The CDR3 is 14 amino acids. Germline CDR1 reads SEHNR; CDR2 reads FQNEAQ (reference sequence). As DNA, the CDR3 is TGTGCCAGCAGCTTAAACGGGGGGGCCTATGAGCAGTTCTTC. This gives the protein CASSLNGGAYEQFF.

The rearrangement joins TRBV4-1 to TRBJ2-7; D is ambiguous. The germline V gene has CDR1 MGHRA and CDR2 YSYEKL. Trimming removed 2 bases at V and 3 bases at J, with 14 bases between. CDR3 length equals 15 residues. CDR3: CASSQYSQGIYEQYF. The CDR3 nucleotides read TGCGCCAGCAGCCAATACAGCCAAGGTATCTACGAGCAGTACTTC.

The CDR3 nucleotides are TGTGCCAGCAGATTCCGGGGGGCGAGTCACTATGGCTACACCTTC. As protein: CASRFRGASHYGYTF. V and J are TRBV6-5 and TRBJ1-2, with D maybe TRBD1 (6 bases). V was clipped by 6 bases and J by 3 bases, with 17 bases between them. In germline, CDR1 is MNHEY, CDR2 SVGAGI. The CDR3 totals 15 residues.

The rearrangement joins TRBV4-2 to TRBJ2-7, with 8 bases fitting TRBD2. Germline CDR1 reads LGHNA; CDR2 reads YNFKEQ. The CDR3 covers 14 residues. The V gene end was trimmed by 5 bases and the J gene end by 8 bases; junction bases not matched to a gene: 11. The CDR3 nucleotides are TGTGCCAGCAGCTCCGGGGGGGGGACTACGCAGCAGTACTTC. Translated, it gives CASSSGGGTTQQYF.